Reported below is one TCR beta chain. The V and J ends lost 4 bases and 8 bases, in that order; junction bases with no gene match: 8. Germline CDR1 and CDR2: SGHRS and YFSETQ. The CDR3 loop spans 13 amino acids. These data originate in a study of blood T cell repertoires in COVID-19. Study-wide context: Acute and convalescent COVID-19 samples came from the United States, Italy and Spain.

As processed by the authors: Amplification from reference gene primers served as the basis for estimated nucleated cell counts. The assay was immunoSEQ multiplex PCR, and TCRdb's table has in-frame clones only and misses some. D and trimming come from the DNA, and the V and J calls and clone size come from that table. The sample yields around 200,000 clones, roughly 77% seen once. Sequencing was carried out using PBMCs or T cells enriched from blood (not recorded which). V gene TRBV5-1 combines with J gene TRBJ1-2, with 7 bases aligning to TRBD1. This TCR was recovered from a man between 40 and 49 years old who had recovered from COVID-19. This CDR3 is CASSKTGIDGYTF. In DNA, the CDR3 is TGCGCCAGCAGCAAGACAGGGATCGACGGCTACACCTTC.